This T cell receptor (beta chain) was retrieved from a study of breast tumors, draining lymph nodes, adjacent tissues. The lymph nodes were axillary draining lymph nodes from breast cancer patients. The study, taken as a whole, reports: The data were judged consistent with most tumor T cells coming from lymph node and expanding in tumor. Compared with basal-like, luminal-like tumors shared significantly more repertoire with nontumor tissue. Tumor TCR diversity was below lymph nodes but above nontumor tissue. Tumor T cell lymph node origin was a supported hypothesis, not proven.

The CDR3 is 17 amino acids. Germline loops: CDR1 LGHDT, CDR2 YNNKEL (reference sequence). TCRdb analysed the multiplex PCR reads with MiXCR anew, one entry per CDR3 protein. The profile shows under 250,000 distinct CDR3 sequences, about 34% of them singletons. A note on this clonotype: Its cognate antigen is unknown. The junction departs from germline at one end; a sequencing error may be responsible.

The TCR sequence derives from a female donor with breast cancer. Some clones in this sample may be carry-over from other donors' samples. Sequencing was carried out using axillary lymph node tissue. The chain uses TRBV3-1 and TRBJ2-4, with 8 bases fitting TRBD1. CDR3 residues: CACSPRKGQDSGNIQYF. CDR3 bases: TGTGCCTGCAGCCCACGCAAGGGACAGGACTCCGGAAACATTCAGTACTTC.